Sequencing of this TCR beta chain was carried out in a study of Ad26.COV2.S vaccination and SARS-CoV-2 variants. On the study more broadly: Intramuscular Ad26.COV2.S doses were given once or twice, 56 days apart.

Profiling relied on immunoSEQ multiplex PCR, and the TCRdb table lists in-frame clones only, not all of them. Of approximately 400,000 clones listed, roughly 85% were seen once; the top ten hold 3% to 4%. Germline V gene sequence: CDR1 SGHTA, CDR2 FQGNSA. The CDR3 loop spans 13 amino acids. Trimming removed 5 bases from V and 4 bases from J, with 11 bases in between. Specified treatment: some 20 received Ad26.COV2.S at low or high dose, single or two shots; 5 received placebo; per-sample allocation not given. Sampling was performed 63 days after the first vaccine or placebo injection. The receptor was isolated from a person between 18 and 65 years old who received the Ad26.COV2.S COVID-19 vaccine or a placebo. The input for sequencing was peripheral blood, taken in a trial of Ad26.COV2.S vaccine versus placebo. The chain joins TRBV7-2 to TRBJ2-5; D could derive from TRBD1 or TRBD2 (5 bases each). The CDR3 region has the DNA TGTGCCAGCAGCCGTGAGGGGCGAGAGACCCAGTACTTC. It specifies CASSREGRETQYF. The whole variable domain, filled in from reference TRBV7-2 and TRBJ2-5, reads GAGVSQSPSNKVTEKGKDVELRCDPISGHTALYWYRQSLGQGLEFLIYFQGNSAPDKSGLPSDRFSAERTGGSVSTLTIQRTQQEDSAVYLCASSREGRETQYFGPGTRLLVL.